This T cell receptor beta chain was obtained from a study of shared clonotypes between healthy human individuals. Germline loops: CDR1 MNHEY, CDR2 SVGAGI. The CDR3 sequence is 14 residues long. J was trimmed by 4 bases and V by 6 bases; bases with no gene match: 2. Sequencing of unsorted PBMC DNA was carried out using ten immunoSEQ deep assay plates. The repertoire was sequenced with immunoSEQ multiplex PCR; TCRdb's copy has only in-frame clones and lacks some. There are 490,000 or so clones in the sample; about 82% occur only once, and 10% to 15% lies in the top ten. Sequencing used PBMCs. The chain has TRBV6-5 and TRBJ2-2; 10 bases are shared with TRBD1. This TCR derives from a woman in her forties in good health. Some clones in this sample may be carry-over from other donors' samples. The CDR3 DNA reads as TGTGCCAGCAGCCGACAGGGGGCCACCGGGGAGCTGTTTTTT. Protein sequence: CASSRQGATGELFF.